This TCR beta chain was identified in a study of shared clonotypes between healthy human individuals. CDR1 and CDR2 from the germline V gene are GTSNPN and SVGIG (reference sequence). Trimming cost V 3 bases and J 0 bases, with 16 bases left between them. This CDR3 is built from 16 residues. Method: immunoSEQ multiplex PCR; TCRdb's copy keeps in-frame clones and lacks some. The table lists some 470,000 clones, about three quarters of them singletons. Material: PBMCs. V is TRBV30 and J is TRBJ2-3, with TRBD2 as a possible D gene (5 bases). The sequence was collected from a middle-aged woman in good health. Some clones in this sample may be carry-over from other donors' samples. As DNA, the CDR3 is TGTGCCTGGAGGCTCCGAAGCGGTCTGAGCACAGATACGCAGTATTTT. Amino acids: CAWRLRSGLSTDTQYF.